The clone carrying this T cell receptor (beta chain) has at least ten counts. Its antigen is not identified. Each individual donor underwent a draw of about 9.9 milliliters of peripheral blood. The data belong to a study of blood T cells in healthy people across ages. Then a second PCR, running roughly 7 to 12 cycles, was carried out with a sample-barcoded 5' primer and a J-beta primer mix. TCRdb fed the 5' RACE reads into MiXCR, producing one record per CDR3 protein. The table includes over 550,000 distinct CDR3 sequences, about 30% detected once. The J segment lost 0 bases and the V segment lost 1 base, leaving 6 bases of the junction unmatched. The CDR3 length is 17 residues. CDR1 SGHTA and CDR2 FQGTGA come from the germline V gene. The study, taken as a whole, reports: Diversity estimates drawn from one million T cells were deemed underestimates. With naive T cell percentage, TCR beta diversity showed a strong correlation.

This sequence originates from an elderly woman in good health. J is TRBJ2-1 and V is TRBV7-3, with TRBD1 identical over 7 bases. The sample comprised blood. The CDR3 nucleotides read TGTGCCAGCAGCTTAATTCCAAAGGGGGCCTCCTACAATGAGCAGTTCTTC. This codes for CASSLIPKGASYNEQFF.